The 24 T cell receptor beta chains below were found in one sample sequenced in a study of T-cell reconstitution after alpha-beta-depleted transplantation in children. TCRbeta library construction was performed incorporating unique molecular identifiers. TCRdb used MiXCR to reprocess the PCR reads, holding one entry per CDR3 protein. The table lists hundreds of thousands of distinct CDR3 sequences, 32% of them singletons. Sequencing was performed on PBMCs from the stem cell graft donor, taken from the stem cell graft. The receptors were sampled from a human donor who donated a stem cell graft to a child with aplastic anemia.

The chain joins TRBV14 to TRBJ2-3; D perhaps matches TRBD1 (6 bases). The CDR3 sequence is 18 residues long. The ends were cut back, 4 bases at V and 0 bases at J, with 20 bases in the middle. Per the germline V gene, CDR1 is SGHDN and CDR2 is FVKESK. CDR3 amino acids: CASSRGGFWGTSTDTQYF. CDR3 DNA sequence: TGTGCCAGCAGCCGAGGGGGATTTTGGGGCACTAGCACAGATACGCAGTATTTT. The whole variable domain, remainder taken from reference TRBV14 and TRBJ2-3, is EAGVTQFPSHSVIEKGQTVTLRCDPISGHDNLYWYRRVMGKEIKFLLHFVKESKQDESGMPNNRFLAERTGGTYSTLKVQPAELEDSGVYFCASSRGGFWGTSTDTQYFGPGTRLTVL.

Regarding this clonotype: The junction departs from germline at one end; a sequencing error may be responsible. This chain joins TRBV7-9 and TRBJ1-5, with unresolved D. Germline V CDR1 and CDR2: SEHNR, FQNEAQ (reference sequence). This CDR3 contains 14 residues. CDR3 region: CASSLAGDHQPQHF. The DNA for the CDR3 is TGTGCCAGCAGTTTAGCAGGCGACCATCAGCCCCAGCATTTT.

In this sample, this clonotype turned up a few times. The chain couples TRBV5-1 to TRBJ1-2; D might be TRBD1 (5 bases). CDR1 SGHRS and CDR2 YFSETQ come from the germline V gene. This CDR3 has 13 amino acids. V lost 6 bases and J 6 bases, leaving 15 bases between the germline ends. The CDR3 DNA sequence: TGCGCCAGCACCCTAGGGGACGTTAATGGCTACACCTTC. This gives the protein CASTLGDVNGYTF.

The chain links TRBV29-1 to TRBJ1-3; TRBD1 is a possible D gene (6 bases). The germline V and J ends were trimmed by 6 bases and 0 bases, with 15 bases remaining between them. Germline assignment: CDR1 SQVTM and CDR2 ANQGSEA. The CDR3 consists of 15 residues. CDR3 nucleotides: TGCAGCGTACGCCGGGACAACTACTCTGGAAACACCATATATTTT. Protein: CSVRRDNYSGNTIYF.

This clonotype appeared a few times. The chain has TRBV12-2 and TRBJ2-5. TRBV12-2 counts as a pseudogene. The CDR3 loop spans 8 amino acids. This CDR3 reads CGQETQYF. The CDR3 nucleotides are TGTGGGCAGGAGACCCAGTACTTC.

V is TRBV20-1 and J is TRBJ1-1; 7 nucleotides align to TRBD1. Germline loops: CDR1 DFQATT, CDR2 SNEGSKA (reference sequence). The CDR3 is made up of 13 amino acids. CDR3 sequence (DNA): TGCAGCCCCACCAGGGGGGGGAACACTGAAGCTTTCTTT. Its protein product is CSPTRGGNTEAFF.

The gene calls are TRBV12-3 or TRBV12-4 and TRBJ1-2; TRBD1 aligns across 7 bases. J gave up 6 bases and V 2 bases, and 6 bases lay outside the gene matches. The CDR3 sequence is 14 residues long. Here the CDR3 reads CASSLIKTGHGYTF. Here the CDR3 DNA reads TGTGCCAGCAGTTTAATAAAGACAGGGCATGGCTACACCTTC.

The chain employs TRBV3-1 and TRBJ1-1; no clear D gene. The germline gives CDR1 LGHDT, CDR2 YNNKEL (reference sequence). The CDR3 contains 14 residues. Trimming took off 1 base at V and 6 bases at J, with 12 bases between the two ends. The CDR3 here is CASSQGRIGAEAFF. The CDR3 DNA is TGTGCCAGCAGCCAAGGGAGGATAGGTGCTGAAGCTTTCTTT.

CDR3 sequence: CASSNGTSGRTGELFF. CDR3 bases: TGCGCCAGCAGCAACGGGACTAGCGGGAGGACCGGGGAGCTGTTTTTT. The chain joins TRBV4-3 to TRBJ2-2, with 15 bases that match TRBD2. Germline V gives CDR1 LGHNA, CDR2 YSLEER. J lost 5 bases, V lost 5 bases, and 3 bases had no gene match. The CDR3 is 16 amino acids.

This clonotype was counted between two and nine times. The chain's CDR3 is CASSSLPSAGGSGANVLTF. CDR3 coding DNA: TGTGCCAGCTCATCTCTTCCGTCGGCCGGGGGCTCTGGGGCCAACGTCCTGACTTTC. The gene calls are TRBV18 and TRBJ2-6, with D perhaps TRBD2 (6 bases). Trimming took 5 bases from V and 0 from J, leaving 20 bases between them. CDR3 length equals 19 residues. The germline V gene has CDR1 KGHSH and CDR2 LQKENI.

The table lists this clonotype with many counts. J is TRBJ1-1 and V is TRBV10-3; D remains unclear. The CDR3 sequence is 13 residues long. The V end lost 5 bases, the J end lost 1 base, and 8 bases lay between the germline ends. Germline-derived CDR1 and CDR2 are ENHRY and SYGVKD. CDR3 bases: TGTGCCATCAGTTTTAAGGGGAACACTGAAGCTTTCTTT. This gives the protein CAISFKGNTEAFF.

This clonotype was detected a few times. J is TRBJ1-5 and V is TRBV12-3 or TRBV12-4, with a possible D match to TRBD1 (6 bases). The CDR3 runs to 18 residues. The ends were cut back, 6 bases at V and 1 base at J, with 22 bases in the middle. The chain's CDR3 is CASSPAGHQKLSNQPQHF. The CDR3 DNA is TGTGCCAGCAGCCCAGCGGGACACCAAAAATTAAGCAATCAGCCCCAGCATTTT.

The CDR3 loop is CASSSTGQVAGDYTF. In DNA, the CDR3 is TGTGCCAGCAGTTCTACGGGACAGGTAGCTGGAGACTACACCTTC. The V call is TRBV12-3 or TRBV12-4, the J call TRBJ1-2, with 8 bases lining up with TRBD1. Trimming took 4 bases from V and 10 from J; bases not matched to a gene: 14. The CDR3 contains 15 residues.

The J gene is TRBJ2-3, the V gene TRBV12-3 or TRBV12-4; 10 bases match TRBD2. The CDR3 extends over 18 amino acids. V trimming: 4 bases; J trimming: 0 bases; junction bases outside the gene matches: 10. The CDR3: CASSSSGSPKTSTDTQYF. The CDR3, as DNA: TGTGCCAGCAGTTCTAGCGGGAGCCCTAAAACTAGCACAGATACGCAGTATTTT.

The J gene is TRBJ1-1, the V gene TRBV28; D is unclear. Germline-derived CDR1 and CDR2 are MDHEN and SYDVKM. This CDR3 spans 15 amino acids. Trimming took off 5 bases at V and 0 bases at J, with 13 bases between the two ends. This CDR3 reads CASSPSGAMNTEAFF. DNA of the CDR3: TGTGCCAGCAGTCCCTCAGGCGCCATGAACACTGAAGCTTTCTTT.

This clonotype was seen only a few times. The rearrangement links TRBV28 to TRBJ2-1, with D unresolved. Between the trimmed V and J ends, which lost 2 bases and 0 bases, there was a span of 5 bases. Germline V gene sequence: CDR1 MDHEN, CDR2 SYDVKM. CDR3 length: 14 residues. CDR3 region: CASSLIGSYNEQFF. In DNA form, the CDR3 reads TGTGCCAGCAGTTTAATCGGCTCCTACAATGAGCAGTTCTTC.

The rearrangement joins TRBV7-2 to TRBJ1-2; D is possibly TRBD1 (6 bases). Germline V gives CDR1 SGHTA, CDR2 FQGNSA. Between the trimmed V and J ends, which lost 2 bases and 6 bases, there was a span of 13 bases. The CDR3 totals 14 residues. This chain's CDR3 is CASSLLYRENGYTF. The CDR3 nucleotides are TGTGCCAGCAGCTTATTGTACAGGGAAAATGGCTACACCTTC. The full variable domain, completed using reference TRBV7-2 and TRBJ1-2, is GAGVSQSPSNKVTEKGKDVELRCDPISGHTALYWYRQSLGQGLEFLIYFQGNSAPDKSGLPSDRFSAERTGGSVSTLTIQRTQQEDSAVYLCASSLLYRENGYTFGSGTRLTVV.

A few counts support this clonotype. As DNA, the CDR3 is TGTGCCAGCAGATCGGGACCTGGGACCACCGGGGAGCTGTTTTTT. Its protein is CASRSGPGTTGELFF. The gene calls are TRBV7-2 and TRBJ2-2; either TRBD1 or TRBD2 may supply D (5 bases each). This CDR3 region has 15 residues. V lost 6 bases and J 4 bases, leaving 15 bases between the germline ends. Germline V lookup: CDR1 SGHTA, CDR2 FQGNSA.

V and J are TRBV7-7 and TRBJ2-3; 10 bases line up with TRBD2. The CDR3 consists of 16 residues. Germline CDR1 is SSHAT and CDR2 is FNYEAQ (reference sequence). Germline trimming cut 2 bases from V and 1 base from J; bases unmatched to any gene: 3. CDR3 region: CASSLRSGRGTDTQYF. As DNA, the CDR3 is TGTGCCAGCAGCTTAAGGAGCGGGAGGGGCACAGATACGCAGTATTTT.

This clonotype was detected a few times. This sequence joins TRBV18 and TRBJ2-1; D may be TRBD2 (5 bases). The CDR3 totals 13 residues. Trimming stripped 2 bases from V and 8 bases from J, with 10 bases between. Germline assignment: CDR1 KGHSH and CDR2 LQKENI. The CDR3 nucleotides read TGTGCCAGCTCACCAGGTAGCGCCTATGAGCAGTTCTTC. The encoded protein is CASSPGSAYEQFF. The full variable domain, its missing parts supplied by reference TRBV18 and TRBJ2-1, is NAGVMQNPRHLVRRRGQEARLRCSPMKGHSHVYWYRQLPEEGLKFMVYLQKENIIDESGMPKERFSAEFPKEGPSILRIQQVVRGDSAAYFCASSPGSAYEQFFGPGTRLTVL.

This sequence joins TRBV4-3 and TRBJ1-2, with a tentative D call TRBD1 (6 bases). From germline, CDR1 is LGHNA and CDR2 YSLEER. Trimming removed 3 bases at V and 2 bases at J, with 16 bases between. The length of the CDR3 is 16 residues. The CDR3 reads CASSHTSRTVNYGYTF. As DNA, the CDR3 is TGCGCCAGCAGCCACACGTCCCGGACAGTGAACTATGGCTACACCTTC.

V gene TRBV7-2 combines with J gene TRBJ1-3; 9 bases are shared with TRBD1. The CDR3 totals 14 residues. The junction had 3 bases not matched to a gene; V was cut back by 5 bases and J by 4 bases. Germline CDR1 reads SGHTA; CDR2 reads FQGNSA. The CDR3 DNA reads TGTGCCAGCAGCGAAGGGACAGGGGGAAACACCATATATTTT. It yields the protein CASSEGTGGNTIYF.

The rearrangement joins TRBV5-6 to TRBJ2-2, with TRBD1 matching over 8 bases. The CDR3 runs to 16 residues. Germline values: CDR1 SGHDT, CDR2 YYEEEE. V shed 4 bases and J 3 bases; nucleotides not matched to a gene: 8. In DNA, the CDR3 is TGTGCCAGCAGCCATATCGGACAGGGTCACACCGGGGAGCTGTTTTTT. Protein: CASSHIGQGHTGELFF. Full variable domain (remainder filled in from reference TRBV5-6 and TRBJ2-2): DAGVTQSPTHLIKTRGQQVTLRCSPKSGHDTVSWYQQALGQGPQFIFQYYEEEERQRGNFPDRFSGHQFPNYSSELNVNALLLGDSALYLCASSHIGQGHTGELFFGEGSRLTVL.

This clonotype has a handful of counts. The V gene is TRBV4-3, the J gene TRBJ2-3; TRBD2 might be the D (6 bases). Trimming removed 4 bases at V and 7 bases at J, with 18 bases between. The CDR3 covers 15 residues. Germline V CDR1 and CDR2: LGHNA, YSLEER. The CDR3 bases are TGCGCCAGCAGCCGGCGGACGGAGGGTCCGAATACGCAGTATTTT. It specifies CASSRRTEGPNTQYF.